The sequence of this T cell receptor (beta chain) was determined in a study of identical twins. The donor group consisted entirely of healthy Caucasians. General study findings and limits: Memory repertoires showed no such pattern, whereas abundant cord blood beta clonotypes carried fewer insertions.

With respect to this clonotype: Its target is unknown.

MiXCR was run by TCRdb on the 5' RACE reads, yielding one entry per CDR3 protein. The table has 500,000 or so distinct CDR3 sequences, approximately 22% seen once. CDR1 and CDR2 (germline): SGHDT, YYEEEE. The length of the CDR3 is 14 residues. V lost 4 bases to trimming and J lost 0 bases, with 10 bases between them. The same specimen was also included in a second study, on T cells expressing NK-cell markers.

J is TRBJ1-1 and V is TRBV5-6; the D gene is possibly TRBD1 (5 bases). Sequencing was carried out using CD4+ T cells sorted from blood. This TCR came from a woman aged 18-29 years in good health. The CDR3 here is CASSPGPMNTEAFF. The CDR3 DNA follows: TGTGCCAGCAGCCCGGGACCGATGAACACTGAAGCTTTCTTT.